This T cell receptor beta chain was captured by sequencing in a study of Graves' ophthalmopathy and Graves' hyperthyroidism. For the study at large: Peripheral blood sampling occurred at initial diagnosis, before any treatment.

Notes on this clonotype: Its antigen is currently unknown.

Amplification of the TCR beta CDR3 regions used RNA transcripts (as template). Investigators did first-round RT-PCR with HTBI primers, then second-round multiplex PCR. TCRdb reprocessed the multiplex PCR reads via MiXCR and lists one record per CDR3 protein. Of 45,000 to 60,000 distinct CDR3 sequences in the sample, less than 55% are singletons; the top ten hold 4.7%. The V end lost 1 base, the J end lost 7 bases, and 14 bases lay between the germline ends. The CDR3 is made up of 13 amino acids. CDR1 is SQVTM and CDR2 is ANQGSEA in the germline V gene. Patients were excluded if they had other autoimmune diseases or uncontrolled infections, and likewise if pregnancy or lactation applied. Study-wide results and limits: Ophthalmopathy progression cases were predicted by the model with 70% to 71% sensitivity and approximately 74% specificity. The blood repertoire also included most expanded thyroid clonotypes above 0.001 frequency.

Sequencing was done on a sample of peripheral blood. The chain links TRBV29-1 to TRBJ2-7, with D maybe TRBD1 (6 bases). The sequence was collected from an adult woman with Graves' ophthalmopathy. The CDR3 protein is CSVEGTVPLEQYF. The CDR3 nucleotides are TGCAGCGTTGAAGGGACAGTCCCCTTGGAGCAGTACTTC.